This TCR beta chain came from a study of response to subunit inactivated influenza vaccine. Study-wide findings and caveats: Every seasonal influenza vaccination brings in few new T cells, the authors suggested.

TCRdb used MiXCR to reprocess the RT-PCR reads, holding one entry per CDR3 protein. The data contain 650,000 to 800,000 distinct CDR3 sequences, less than 20% of them seen just once; the ten biggest clones take up approximately 11%. Of note for this clonotype: Its specificity is unknown.

The CDR3 totals 14 residues. Deletions cut 0 bases from V and 3 bases from J, with 8 bases between. CDR1 is SEHNR and CDR2 is FQNEAQ in the germline V gene (reference sequence). This clonotype was sampled from a man aged 50 to 60 who received an inactivated influenza vaccine. Sample: PBMCs from blood, taken more than 4 days after vaccination. The chain employs TRBV7-9 and TRBJ2-5; D gene uncertain. The CDR3 protein is CASSLAQQKETQYF. In DNA, the CDR3 is TGTGCCAGCAGCTTAGCGCAGCAGAAAGAGACCCAGTACTTC.